The 8 T cell receptor beta chains presented below share a single source sample, sequenced in a study of control samples from healthy donors and cancer patients. Using immunoSEQ multiplex PCR, the repertoire was profiled, and TCRdb retains in-frame clones only, with some absent. The sample lists 45,000 to 55,000 clones, approximately 95% occurring once. Sequencing input: blood. All receptors come from a man aged 25-45 years in good health.

V usage is TRBV5-4 and J usage is TRBJ1-1, with 7 bases lining up with TRBD1. The CDR3 is made up of 14 amino acids. CDR1 and CDR2 (germline): SGHNT, YYREEE (reference sequence). The V gene end was trimmed by 4 bases and the J gene end by 4 bases; junction bases not matched to a gene: 7. The CDR3 protein is CASSTPTGITEAFF. The DNA for the CDR3 is TGTGCCAGCAGCACACCGACAGGGATCACTGAAGCTTTCTTT. The full variable domain, rest sourced from reference TRBV5-4 and TRBJ1-1, is ETGVTQSPTHLIKTRGQQVTLRCSSQSGHNTVSWYQQALGQGPQFIFQYYREEENGRGNFPPRFSGLQFPNYSSELNVNALELDDSALYLCASSTPTGITEAFFGQGTRLTVV.

CDR3: CASSQEVGRTQYF. In DNA, the CDR3 is TGCGCCAGCAGCCAAGAAGTGGGCAGGACGCAGTATTTT. The chain couples TRBV4-1 to TRBJ2-3; D remains ambiguous. CDR3 size: 13 residues. Trimming stripped 0 bases from V and 9 bases from J, with 10 bases between. Germline loops: CDR1 MGHRA, CDR2 YSYEKL.

The J gene is TRBJ2-1, the V gene TRBV6-5, with 9 bases that match TRBD2. Germline values: CDR1 MNHEY, CDR2 SVGAGI. V was clipped by 2 bases and J by 2 bases; unmatched bases: 1. The CDR3 has 15 amino acids. This CDR3 reads CASSYRTSAYNEQFF. The CDR3 DNA sequence: TGTGCCAGCAGTTACAGGACTAGCGCCTACAATGAGCAGTTCTTC.

The V and J genes are TRBV12-3 or TRBV12-4 and TRBJ1-2; D is unclear. CDR3 length equals 12 residues. Between the trimmed V and J ends, which lost 5 bases and 4 bases, there was a span of 8 bases. The CDR3, as DNA: TGTGCCAGCAGTCCGGATCTCTATGGCTACACCTTC. Its protein product is CASSPDLYGYTF.

The chain combines TRBV12-5 with TRBJ1-2; 9 nucleotides agree with TRBD1. V gave up 6 bases and J gave up 5 bases; unmatched junction bases: 13. The CDR3 is 16 amino acids. Germline values: CDR1 LGHNT, CDR2 FRNRAP. CDR3 region: CASGLQGAQVGYGYTF. The CDR3 region has the DNA TGTGCTAGTGGACTACAGGGGGCCCAGGTTGGGTATGGCTACACCTTC.

In DNA form, the CDR3 reads TGTGCCAGCAGCGTAGGGCTTCTCAGGAATGAGCAGTTCTTC. Protein product: CASSVGLLRNEQFF. The chain has TRBV9 and TRBJ2-1; D remains unclear. Trimming pared 0 bases from V and 7 bases from J, leaving 11 bases between. This CDR3 has 14 residues. The germline V gene encodes CDR1 SGDLS and CDR2 YYNGEE.

The V call is TRBV7-6, the J call TRBJ2-1; 9 nucleotides align to TRBD1. Germline-derived CDR1 and CDR2 are SGHVS and FNYEAQ. Germline trimming cut 5 bases from V and 1 base from J; bases unmatched to any gene: 9. The CDR3 is made up of 17 amino acids. As DNA, the CDR3 is TGTGCCAGCAGCCTCGGGACAGGGACTCAATCCTACAATGAGCAGTTCTTC. Translating gives CASSLGTGTQSYNEQFF.

The chain is built from TRBV11-3 and TRBJ2-7; no definite D call. V lost 0 bases, J lost 7 bases, and 10 bases lay in between. Germline V gene lookup returns CDR1 SGHNT and CDR2 YENEEA. CDR3 size: 13 residues. CDR3 loop: CASSLDTLGEQYF. Written as DNA, the CDR3 is TGTGCCAGCAGCTTAGATACCTTAGGGGAGCAGTACTTC.